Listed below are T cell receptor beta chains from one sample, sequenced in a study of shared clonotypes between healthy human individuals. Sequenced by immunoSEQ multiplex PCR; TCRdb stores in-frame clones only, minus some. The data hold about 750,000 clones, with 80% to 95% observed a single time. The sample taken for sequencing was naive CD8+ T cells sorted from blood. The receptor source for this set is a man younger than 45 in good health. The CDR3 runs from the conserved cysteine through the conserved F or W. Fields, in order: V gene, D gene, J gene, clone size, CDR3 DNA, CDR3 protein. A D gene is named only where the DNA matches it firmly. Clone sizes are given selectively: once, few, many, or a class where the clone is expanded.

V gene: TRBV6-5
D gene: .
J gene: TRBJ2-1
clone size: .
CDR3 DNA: TGTGCCAGCAGTTACTCGGACGGGAGCTCCTACAATGAGCAGTTCTTC
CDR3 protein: CASSYSDGSSYNEQFF

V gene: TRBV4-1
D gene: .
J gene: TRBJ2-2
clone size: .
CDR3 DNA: TGCGCCAGCAGCCCGCATGTATGGGACACAGACACCGGGGAGCTGTTTTTT
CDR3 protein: CASSPHVWDTDTGELFF

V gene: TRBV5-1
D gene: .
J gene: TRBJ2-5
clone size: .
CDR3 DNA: TGCGCCAGCAGCTTGGCGGAGACCCAGTACTTC
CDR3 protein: CASSLAETQYF

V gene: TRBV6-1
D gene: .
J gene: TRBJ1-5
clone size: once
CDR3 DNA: TGTGCCAGCAGTGAAACCCACAATAGCAATCAGCCCCAGCATTTT
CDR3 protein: CASSETHNSNQPQHF

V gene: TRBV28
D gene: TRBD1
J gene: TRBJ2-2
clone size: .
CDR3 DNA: TGTGCCAGCAGTTTAGGGGACAGGGGGCGGACCGGGGAGCTGTTTTTT
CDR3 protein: CASSLGDRGRTGELFF

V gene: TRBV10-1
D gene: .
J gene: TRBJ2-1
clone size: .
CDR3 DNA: TGCGCCAGCGCCCCAGGGACAAGTGAGCAGTTCTTC
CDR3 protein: CASAPGTSEQFF

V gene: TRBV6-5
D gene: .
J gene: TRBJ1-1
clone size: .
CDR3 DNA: TGTGCCAGCAGTTTCCAGGGGAACACTGAAGCTTTCTTT
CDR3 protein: CASSFQGNTEAFF

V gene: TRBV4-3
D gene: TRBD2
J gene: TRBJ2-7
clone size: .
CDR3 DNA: TGCGCCAGCAGCCAAGGGCTAGCGGACTACGAGCAGTACTTC
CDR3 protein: CASSQGLADYEQYF

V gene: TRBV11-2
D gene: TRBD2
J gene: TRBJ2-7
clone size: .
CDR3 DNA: TGTGCCAGCAGCGCCCAAACTAGCGGGAGGTTACGCGAGCAGTACTTC
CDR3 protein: CASSAQTSGRLREQYF

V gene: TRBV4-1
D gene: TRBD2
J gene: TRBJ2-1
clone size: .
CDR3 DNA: TGCGCCAGCAGCCAAGAGCGGGAGGTTGCCTACAATGAGCAGTTCTTC
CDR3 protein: CASSQEREVAYNEQFF

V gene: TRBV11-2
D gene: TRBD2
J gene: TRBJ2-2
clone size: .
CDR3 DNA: TGTGCCAGCAGCTTTGCATCAGCGGGAGAGGGCACCGGGGAACTGTTTTTT
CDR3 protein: CASSFASAGEGTGELFF

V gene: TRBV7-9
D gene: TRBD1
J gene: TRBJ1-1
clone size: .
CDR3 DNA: TGTGCCAGCAGCCGTGACAGGGACACTGAAGCTTTCTTT
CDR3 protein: CASSRDRDTEAFF

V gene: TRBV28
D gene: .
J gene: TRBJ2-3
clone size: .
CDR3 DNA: TGTGCCAGCAGTTTAAGTAGTAGGACCGAGGGAATCGATCCCACAGATACGCAGTATTTT
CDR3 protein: CASSLSSRTEGIDPTDTQYF